This T cell receptor beta chain was recorded in a study of human T cells and chemical hapten exposure (dated by TCRdb to the early 2020s). General notes on the study: For sensitization, 2% DPC in acetone was applied to a 2 cm by 2 cm area of upper inner arm skin. Throughout the study period of about 25 weeks, patients also received therapeutic DPC doses to the scalp every week. Patch testing was done on the upper back using Finn chambers containing 0.01% DPC, and results were scored after 6 days according to International Contact Dermatitis Research Group standards. The mostly female patient cohort included alopecia areata with under or over 50% scalp involvement, alopecia totalis and alopecia universalis. The libraries were sequenced as a pool, and the TCR yield per sample differed mostly because of small variations in library volumes within the pool. The study tracked peripheral blood TCR repertoire changes in vivo during primary and secondary sensitization to the hapten diphenylcyclopropenone (DPC) in alopecia patients. Blood samples were taken from patients before sensitization (week 0) and at 2, 6 and about 24 weeks after DPC sensitization. Under 30 alopecia patients gave blood for TCR sequencing at one to four time points (pre-sensitization, 2, 6 and 24 weeks). Each blood RNA sample was used to sequence both TCR alpha and TCR beta chains.

This clonotype showed up just a few times. Its antigen has not been determined. One end of the junction is discordant with germline, which a read error may explain. Results the study describes overall, beyond this receptor: Compared with pre-sensitization or healthy control sets, expanded TCRs formed significantly more large CDR3 similarity clusters, which is consistent with antigen-driven responses. DPC sensitization did not change how many TCRs were above 1 in 1000 frequency, and no evidence was found of alterations in global repertoire structure. Repeated subsampling changed both the strength of the expansion versus patch-test correlation and the threshold at which the correlation became significant. Because every patient had alopecia, a presumed autoimmune disease, the patients' immune response might differ from that of healthy individuals. A positive correlation was found between the number of PT1 expanded TCRs and patch test score, with significance reached at thresholds 8, 16 and 32 but not 4.

The CDR3 runs 18 residues from the cysteine to the phenylalanine. Only CDR3 DNA remains: 54 bases, in frame from the first base. From a lookup of the germline V gene, CDR1 and CDR2 are SGHTA and FQGNSA. Explained via the paper, the time point label denotes: pre-sensitization, week 0. Read against the paper, the sample's treatment or condition label means: therapeutic diphenylcyclopropenone sensitization with weekly scalp DPC. Unfractionated whole blood was collected in Tempus Blood RNA tubes, and total RNA was extracted from that blood. At each patch-test visit, blood was drawn before the patch test was applied. To be eligible, patients had to be aged 18 to 70, diagnosed with alopecia and judged suitable for DPC therapy, while pregnant patients were excluded. Preparation of the library involved RACE. Instrument on record: NextSeq 500. During library preparation, unique molecular identifiers were attached to individual cDNA molecules so that TCRs could be counted in a quantitative, reproducible way. Regarding the original processing steps: A median of around 100,000 TCRs per sample was observed, with a range of about 23,224 to 690,600. The Decombinator software suite was used to annotate V, J and CDR3 in the TCR reads. For the PS versus PT1 abundance plots, all samples were subsampled to the same number of TCRs (28,000). TCRs were defined as expanded if absent before sensitization and observed at least eight times at the 2-week time point. TCRdb reran the public reads through fastp at Q25 and MiXCR, keeping productive beta chains. Every CDR3 protein is listed once, alongside the most common genes and DNA of its rows. These V and J calls derive from TCRdb rather than the authors' analysis. Here the sample has tens of thousands of distinct CDR3 sequences; 9.5% to 10% occur a single time. Of the sample, 9.5% to 10% falls within the top ten clones.

The sequence came from a woman in her twenties or thirties with alopecia areata. Some clones in this sample may be carry-over from other donors' samples. The rearrangement combines TRBV7-2 with TRBJ1-2; the junction holds 9 bases that match TRBD1. This specimen consisted of whole blood, obtained in connection with sensitization to the hapten diphenylcyclopropenone (DPC). The CDR3 region: CASSARRLGQGTNYGYNF. The DNA sequence is TGTGCCAGCAGCGCACGTAGATTGGGACAGGGTACTAACTATGGCTACAACTTC.